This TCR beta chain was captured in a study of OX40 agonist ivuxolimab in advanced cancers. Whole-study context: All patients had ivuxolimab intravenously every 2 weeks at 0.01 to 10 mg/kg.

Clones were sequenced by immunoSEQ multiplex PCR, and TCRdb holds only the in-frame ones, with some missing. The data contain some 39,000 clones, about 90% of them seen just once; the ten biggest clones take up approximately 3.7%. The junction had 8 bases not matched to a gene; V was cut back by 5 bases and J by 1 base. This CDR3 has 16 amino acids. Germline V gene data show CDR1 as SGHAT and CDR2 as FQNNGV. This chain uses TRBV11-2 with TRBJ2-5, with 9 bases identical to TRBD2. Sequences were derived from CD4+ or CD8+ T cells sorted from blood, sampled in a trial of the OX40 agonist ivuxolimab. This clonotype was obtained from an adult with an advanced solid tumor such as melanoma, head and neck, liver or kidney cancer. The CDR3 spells CASSRTAGGGQETQYF. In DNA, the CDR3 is TGTGCCAGCAGCCGTACAGCGGGAGGAGGCCAAGAGACCCAGTACTTC.